Presented here are 4 T cell receptor beta chains from one specimen sequenced in a study of control samples from healthy donors and cancer patients. Clones were read by immunoSEQ multiplex PCR, and TCRdb kept only the in-frame ones, dropping some. The sample lists roughly 52,000 clones, around 97% occurring once. Sequenced: blood. The receptors were gathered from a woman aged 25 to 39 in good health.

V gene TRBV15 combines with J gene TRBJ2-7, with D possibly being TRBD2 (5 bases). CDR1 and CDR2 from the germline V gene are LNHNV and YYDKDF (reference sequence). The CDR3 length is 16 residues. Trimming shortened V by 5 bases and J by 0 bases, and 17 bases separated the two germline ends. Here the CDR3 DNA reads TGTGCCACCAGCGCCGAACCCAGCGGCCTCTCCTACGAGCAGTACTTC. Amino acids: CATSAEPSGLSYEQYF.

The chain combines TRBV7-3 with TRBJ1-1; D uncertain. The V gene's germline CDR1 is SGHTA and CDR2 FQGTGA. The CDR3 consists of 13 residues. Trimming pared 4 bases from V and 4 bases from J, leaving 10 bases between. CDR3 DNA sequence: TGTGCCAGCAGCTCCCCCGGCGTCACTGAAGCTTTCTTT. The encoded protein is CASSSPGVTEAFF.

This rearrangement joins TRBV5-6 to TRBJ2-5, with D perhaps given as TRBD1 or TRBD2 (5 bases each). With 4 bases removed from V and 3 bases from J, the gap between germline ends came to 16 bases. The length of the CDR3 is 15 residues. CDR1 SGHDT and CDR2 YYEEEE come from the germline V gene. CDR3: CASSPRAGTKETQYF. DNA for the CDR3: TGTGCCAGCAGCCCAAGAGCCGGGACCAAAGAGACCCAGTACTTC.

This clone was counted a single time. Additional DNA sequences in this sample encode the identical CDR3. The J gene is TRBJ1-1, the V gene TRBV28; no clear D. The CDR3 contains 12 residues. V was cut by 3 bases and J by 1 base, with 3 bases left in between. Germline V gene data show CDR1 as MDHEN and CDR2 as SYDVKM. CDR3 nucleotides: TGTGCCAGCAGTTTGGCGAACACTGAAGCTTTCTTT. Protein product: CASSLANTEAFF.